These 21 T cell receptor beta chains came from one sample sequenced in a study of OX40 agonist ivuxolimab in advanced cancers. The assay was immunoSEQ multiplex PCR, and TCRdb's table has in-frame clones only and misses some. Of tens of thousands of clones in the sample, 84% were seen once. The sample in question was CD4+ or CD8+ T cells sorted from blood, obtained in a trial of the OX40 agonist ivuxolimab. Source of these receptors: an adult with an advanced solid tumor such as melanoma, head and neck, liver or kidney cancer.

This clone came up a few times. The J gene is TRBJ1-3, the V gene TRBV7-8; no clear D. CDR1 is SGHVS and CDR2 is FQNEAQ in the germline V gene. The CDR3 consists of 16 residues. V was cut by 5 bases and J by 0 bases, with 14 bases left in between. This CDR3 is CASSGRPGVSGNTIYF. CDR3 DNA sequence: TGTGCCAGCAGCGGCCGTCCGGGTGTCTCTGGAAACACCATATATTTT.

The chain recombines TRBV2 with TRBJ2-3; TRBD1 matches 10 bases. Germline trimming cut 4 bases from V and 2 bases from J; bases unmatched to any gene: 6. CDR1 is SNHLY, CDR2 FYNNEI, per germline. The CDR3 covers 16 residues. Here the CDR3 reads CASSGGQGSVTDTQYF. DNA for the CDR3: TGTGCCAGCAGTGGGGGACAGGGGAGCGTCACAGATACGCAGTATTTT.

The rearrangement uses TRBV11-2 and TRBJ2-6, with a weak D call TRBD1 (6 bases). CDR1 and CDR2 (germline): SGHAT, FQNNGV. Trimming pared 3 bases from V and 0 bases from J, leaving 6 bases between. This CDR3 is 15 amino acids long. CDR3 DNA: TGTGCCAGCAGCTTGACAGGCTCTGGGGCCAACGTCCTGACTTTC. Residues: CASSLTGSGANVLTF.

V usage is TRBV6-5 and J usage is TRBJ2-7; D possibly uses TRBD1 or TRBD2 (5 bases each). Germline CDR1 MNHEY, CDR2 SVGAGI. V gave up 7 bases and J gave up 0 bases, with 16 bases separating them. CDR3 length equals 15 residues. The CDR3 DNA sequence: TGTGCCAGCACTCCCTCGGGGCCTAGCTCCTACGAGCAGTACTTC. This encodes CASTPSGPSSYEQYF.

V gene TRBV5-1 combines with J gene TRBJ1-4; D may be TRBD1 (5 bases). The CDR3 totals 18 residues. Deletions cut 0 bases from V and 0 bases from J, with 15 bases between. From germline, CDR1 is SGHRS and CDR2 YFSETQ. This chain's CDR3 is CASSLDLETDTTNEKLFF. CDR3 sequence (DNA): TGCGCCAGCAGCTTGGACCTCGAGACAGATACAACTAATGAAAAACTGTTTTTT.

The rearrangement links TRBV28 to TRBJ2-7, with D unclear. There are 14 residues in the CDR3. V gave up 1 base and J gave up 2 bases, with 9 bases separating them. Germline assignment: CDR1 MDHEN and CDR2 SYDVKM. The chain's CDR3 is CASSLFWGTYEQYF. CDR3 sequence (DNA): TGTGCCAGCAGTTTATTTTGGGGAACCTACGAGCAGTACTTC.

This sequence joins TRBV29-1 and TRBJ2-5; 15 bases are a match to TRBD2. This CDR3 contains 15 residues. J was trimmed by 4 bases and V by 6 bases; bases with no gene match: 6. Per germline, CDR1 SQVTM and CDR2 ANQGSEA. CDR3 nucleotide sequence: TGCAGCGTGGGGACTAGCGGGGGGTCCGGAGAGACCCAGTACTTC. Translation gives CSVGTSGGSGETQYF.

The CDR3 spells CASSPGPGNTIYF. The CDR3 DNA reads TGTGCCAGCAGCCCTGGCCCTGGAAACACCATATATTTT. This chain links TRBV7-3 with TRBJ1-3; no definite D call. Germline V gene sequence: CDR1 SGHTA, CDR2 FQGTGA. With 5 bases removed from V and 2 bases from J, the gap between germline ends came to 7 bases. The CDR3 length is 13 residues. The complete variable domain, with remaining parts taken from reference TRBV7-3 and TRBJ1-3, reads GAGVSQTPSNKVTEKGKYVELRCDPISGHTALYWYRQSLGQGPEFLIYFQGTGAADDSGLPNDRFFAVRPEGSVSTLKIQRTERGDSAVYLCASSPGPGNTIYFGEGSWLTVV.

The chain combines TRBV4-2 with TRBJ2-5, with TRBD2 matching 10 bases. Germline CDR1 and CDR2: LGHNA and YNFKEQ. Trimming at V came to 4 bases and at J to 2 bases, leaving 16 bases not matched to a gene. The CDR3 is 19 residues long. CDR3 coding DNA: TGTGCCAGCAGCCCGGAGGCCCTAGCGGGGGTAAAATATCAAGAGACCCAGTACTTC. Translating it yields CASSPEALAGVKYQETQYF.

V and J are TRBV28 and TRBJ1-2; perhaps TRBD1 as D (5 bases). V gave up 3 bases and J gave up 2 bases, with 10 bases separating them. The CDR3 spans 14 residues. Germline CDR1 MDHEN, CDR2 SYDVKM. In DNA, the CDR3 is TGTGCCAGCAGTTTCAGGGCCATAAACTATGGCTACACCTTC. This codes for CASSFRAINYGYTF.

This sequence joins TRBV7-9 and TRBJ2-5; tentatively, D is TRBD1 (5 bases). The V gene's germline CDR1 is SEHNR and CDR2 FQNEAQ (reference sequence). The V gene lost 6 bases and the J gene lost 3 bases, with 17 bases spanning the gap. The CDR3 loop spans 15 amino acids. The CDR3 region has the DNA TGTGCCAGCAGGAATCAGGGAACCTCTAAAGAGACCCAGTACTTC. Encoded protein: CASRNQGTSKETQYF.

The J gene is TRBJ1-1, the V gene TRBV19; D perhaps matches TRBD1 (5 bases). Germline V gene sequence: CDR1 LNHDA, CDR2 SQIVND (reference sequence). V lost 7 bases and J lost 1, with 16 bases in between. This CDR3 spans 15 amino acids. CDR3 region: CASIGALHGNTEAFF. The DNA of the CDR3 is TGTGCCAGTATTGGGGCCCTCCATGGGAACACTGAAGCTTTCTTT.

The gene calls are TRBV19 and TRBJ2-6, with D perhaps matching TRBD1 or TRBD2 (5 bases each). V was clipped by 7 bases and J by 2 bases, with 21 bases between them. The germline gives CDR1 LNHDA, CDR2 SQIVND (reference sequence). There are 18 residues in the CDR3. The DNA of the CDR3 is TGTGCCAGTACCATCTTTGGGACGGGTGTCCCTGGGGCCAACGTCCTGACTTTC. Amino acids: CASTIFGTGVPGANVLTF.

The J gene is TRBJ2-2, the V gene TRBV7-3, with a tentative D call TRBD1 (5 bases). Per germline, CDR1 SGHTA and CDR2 FQGTGA. The ends were cut back, 2 bases at V and 1 base at J, with 5 bases in the middle. This CDR3 comprises 14 residues. For the CDR3, the DNA is TGTGCCAGCAGCTTACAGGGGAACACCGGGGAGCTGTTTTTT. It yields the protein CASSLQGNTGELFF.

The CDR3 DNA reads TGCGCCAGCACGGACAGGGATCGAACCGGGGAGCTGTTTTTT. It codes for CASTDRDRTGELFF. The chain carries TRBV5-1 and TRBJ2-2, with 8 nucleotides matching TRBD1. After removal of 6 bases from V and 5 bases from J, the junction contained 6 bases not matched to a gene. CDR1 and CDR2 (germline): SGHRS, YFSETQ. The CDR3 covers 14 residues.

The CDR3, as DNA: TGTGCCAGCAGCTTAGATCGGGGTCACGAGCAGTACTTC. The encoded protein is CASSLDRGHEQYF. This chain joins TRBV7-3 and TRBJ2-7; TRBD2 might be the D (5 bases). Trimming removed 2 bases from V and 5 bases from J, with 10 bases in between. The CDR3 runs 13 residues. Germline values: CDR1 SGHTA, CDR2 FQGTGA.

The V call is TRBV5-5, the J call TRBJ1-5; tentative D call: TRBD1 (6 bases). The CDR3 has 19 residues. Deletions cut 0 bases from V and 1 base from J, with 20 bases between. Germline assignment: CDR1 SGHKS and CDR2 YYEKEE (reference sequence). CDR3 residues: CASSLALPTGSKSNQPQHF. CDR3 sequence (DNA): TGTGCCAGCAGCTTGGCCCTACCGACAGGCAGCAAAAGCAATCAGCCCCAGCATTTT.

As DNA, the CDR3 is TGTGCCTGGATTCCCGGGACCACTAGGCAGTACTTC. Its protein is CAWIPGTTRQYF. This sequence joins TRBV30 and TRBJ2-7, with D perhaps assigned TRBD1 or TRBD2 (5 bases each). The CDR3 is made up of 12 amino acids. Germline V lookup: CDR1 GTSNPN, CDR2 SVGIG (reference sequence). Deletions cut 4 bases from V and 9 bases from J, with 16 bases between. The full variable domain, with the rest looked up from reference TRBV30 and TRBJ2-7, is SQTIHQWPATLVQPVGSPLSLECTVEGTSNPNLYWYRQAAGRGLQLLFYSVGIGQISSEVPQNLSASRPQDRQFILSSKKLLLSDSGFYLCAWIPGTTRQYFGPGTRLTVT.

V and J are TRBV5-6 and TRBJ2-3; D possibly corresponds to TRBD1 (6 bases). V was pared by 1 base and J by 6 bases, with 15 bases between. The CDR3 extends over 15 amino acids. The germline V gene has CDR1 SGHDT and CDR2 YYEEEE. CDR3 nucleotide sequence: TGTGCCAGCAGCTTGTCTCCCGGAGACAGGGATACGCAGTATTTT. Residues: CASSLSPGDRDTQYF. Combining the CDR3 with reference TRBV5-6 and TRBJ2-3 gives the whole variable domain DAGVTQSPTHLIKTRGQQVTLRCSPKSGHDTVSWYQQALGQGPQFIFQYYEEEERQRGNFPDRFSGHQFPNYSSELNVNALLLGDSALYLCASSLSPGDRDTQYFGPGTRLTVL.

This clone was detected a few times. The CDR3 DNA reads TGTGCCATCAGCGGAGGGGGTAATAGGGAAAATCAGCCCCAGCATTTT. This codes for CAISGGGNRENQPQHF. The chain has TRBV10-3 and TRBJ1-5, with a tentative D call TRBD1 (6 bases). The V end was cut by 6 bases, the J end by 4 bases, with 19 bases between. Germline CDR1 ENHRY, CDR2 SYGVKD. The CDR3 covers 16 residues.

This sequence joins TRBV7-8 and TRBJ1-5; unclear D gene. The CDR3 spans 16 residues. CDR1 and CDR2 from the germline V gene are SGHVS and FQNEAQ. V shed 4 bases and J shed 4 bases, with 17 bases lying between them. The CDR3 coding sequence is TGTGCCAGCAGCTCCCTGGGCAGGACTGAAAATCAGCCCCAGCATTTT. Translation gives CASSSLGRTENQPQHF.